The 28 T cell receptor beta chains below were found in one sample sequenced in a study of CD8+CD57+ T cells in acquired aplastic anemia. Patients chosen for sequencing had shown CD8+CD57+ cell expansion by flow cytometry. Investigators profiled TCR beta VDJ and CDR3 from genomic DNA template. TCRdb fed the reads into MiXCR, producing one record per CDR3 protein. The sample has approximately 150,000 distinct CDR3 sequences, less than 50% seen once. Material: sorted CD4+, CD8+, or CD8+CD57+ T cells (not recorded which) from PBMCs. These receptors were collected from a human donor with aplastic anemia.

The count of this clonotype is one. V is TRBV19 and J is TRBJ1-6, with a tentative D call TRBD1 (5 bases). The CDR3 covers 15 residues. The V end lost 5 bases, the J end lost 10 bases, and 18 bases lay between the germline ends. CDR1 and CDR2 from the germline V gene are LNHDA and SQIVND (reference sequence). The CDR3 region has the DNA TGTGCCAGTAGTCCCCCAGGGTATGGAGGCTCACCCCTCCACTTT. Its translation is CASSPPGYGGSPLHF.

In this sample, this clonotype turned up a few times. The V call is TRBV15, the J call TRBJ2-1; 11 bases line up with TRBD1. This CDR3 is built from 15 residues. V was pared by 1 base and J by 10 bases, with 6 bases of the junction left unmatched. Germline-derived CDR1 and CDR2 are LNHNV and YYDKDF (reference sequence). CDR3 residues: CATSRGGQGAYEQFF. In nucleotides, the CDR3 is TGTGCCACCAGCAGAGGAGGACAGGGGGCTTACGAGCAGTTCTTC.

J is TRBJ1-1 and V is TRBV7-9; D is undetermined. Trimming took 5 bases from V and 1 from J, leaving 11 bases between them. The V gene's germline CDR1 is SEHNR and CDR2 FQNEAQ (reference sequence). The CDR3 has 14 amino acids. This CDR3 reads CASSRSAGNTEAFF. Written as DNA, the CDR3 is TGTGCCAGCAGCCGGTCGGCAGGGAACACTGAAGCTTTCTTT.

A single count supports this clonotype. V is TRBV20-1 and J is TRBJ2-7; a possible D gene is TRBD1 (5 bases). The germline gives CDR1 DFQATT, CDR2 SNEGSKA (reference sequence). Trimming removed 1 base at V and 6 bases at J, with 7 bases between. This CDR3 region has 11 residues. This CDR3 reads CSARAGPEQYF. The CDR3 DNA sequence: TGCAGTGCTAGAGCAGGGCCCGAGCAGTACTTC.

CDR3 coding DNA: TGTGCCAGCAGGGCACTCGAGTTAGATAATCAGCCCCAGCATTTT. Translated: CASRALELDNQPQHF. The J gene is TRBJ1-5, the V gene TRBV6-2 or TRBV6-3, with D uncertain. Looked up from germline, CDR1 is MNHEY and CDR2 is SVGEGT. The V gene lost 6 bases and the J gene lost 4 bases, with 16 bases spanning the gap. This CDR3 spans 15 amino acids.

J is TRBJ1-4 and V is TRBV5-1; TRBD1 matches at 7 bases. This CDR3 has 15 amino acids. V shed 4 bases, J shed 0 bases, and the junction held 3 bases outside the gene matches. Germline assignment: CDR1 SGHRS and CDR2 YFSETQ. CDR3 sequence (DNA): TGCGCCAGCAGCCGAGGGACAGCAACTAATGAAAAACTGTTTTTT. Its protein is CASSRGTATNEKLFF.

CDR3 sequence (DNA): TGTGCCAGCAGCAGACGGACAGATACGCAGTATTTT. Its translation is CASSRRTDTQYF. The chain uses TRBV7-2 and TRBJ2-3; D is unclear. This CDR3 is built from 12 residues. V gave up 5 bases and J gave up 3 bases, with 6 bases separating them. The germline gives CDR1 SGHTA, CDR2 FQGNSA. The variable domain in full, with the rest retrieved from reference TRBV7-2 and TRBJ2-3, is GAGVSQSPSNKVTEKGKDVELRCDPISGHTALYWYRQSLGQGLEFLIYFQGNSAPDKSGLPSDRFSAERTGGSVSTLTIQRTQQEDSAVYLCASSRRTDTQYFGPGTRLTVL.

The gene calls are TRBV7-8 and TRBJ1-3; possibly TRBD1 for D (5 bases). V shed 2 bases and J shed 0 bases, with 11 bases lying between them. This CDR3 is 16 amino acids long. Germline loops: CDR1 SGHVS, CDR2 FQNEAQ. The CDR3 loop reads CASSLIGTSSGNTIYF. CDR3 bases: TGTGCCAGCAGCTTAATCGGGACTAGCTCTGGAAACACCATATATTTT.

Worth noting for this clonotype: A much bigger clone sits one base away, suggesting this may be a read error. J is TRBJ2-5 and V is TRBV3-1; 7 bases map to TRBD2. In germline, CDR1 is LGHDT, CDR2 YNNKEL (reference sequence). The V gene end was trimmed by 4 bases and the J gene end by 5 bases; junction bases not matched to a gene: 10. The CDR3 runs 15 residues. The CDR3 sequence is CASSPPLGRGETQYF. CDR3 sequence (DNA): TGTGCCAGCAGCCCACCTCTTGGGCGGGGGGAGACCCAGTACTTC.

There are many counts of this clonotype. The V and J genes are TRBV4-3 and TRBJ1-4; 7 bases line up with TRBD1. J was trimmed by 8 bases and V by 0 bases; bases with no gene match: 6. The CDR3 covers 15 residues. The germline V gene has CDR1 LGHNA and CDR2 YSLEER. CDR3 DNA: TGCGCCAGCAGCCAAGATAGACAGGGACGAGAAAAACTGTTTTTT. Translation gives CASSQDRQGREKLFF.

This sequence joins TRBV5-6 and TRBJ1-1; maybe TRBD1 (5 bases). Germline CDR1 is SGHDT and CDR2 is YYEEEE. This CDR3 is built from 14 residues. V was pared by 5 bases and J by 0 bases, with 11 bases between. CDR3 bases: TGTGCCAGCAGGTATCAGGGATTGAACACTGAAGCTTTCTTT. Protein sequence: CASRYQGLNTEAFF.

This clonotype was counted at least ten times. This rearrangement joins TRBV7-3 to TRBJ2-1, with 7 positions matching TRBD1. V lost 5 bases, J lost 8 bases, and 12 bases stayed unmatched. Germline-derived CDR1 and CDR2 are SGHTA and FQGTGA. The length of the CDR3 is 15 residues. CDR3 region: CASSPTQTGMDEQFF. CDR3 sequence (DNA): TGTGCCAGCAGCCCGACCCAGACAGGGATGGATGAGCAGTTCTTC.

This clonotype was detected ten times or more. The chain has TRBV6-1 and TRBJ2-7; 8 nucleotides agree with TRBD2. In germline, CDR1 is MNHNS, CDR2 SASEGT. This CDR3 has 13 residues. V trimming: 5 bases; J trimming: 3 bases; junction bases outside the gene matches: 3. The CDR3: CASSTGTSYEQYF. The CDR3 DNA reads TGTGCCAGCAGTACAGGGACTAGCTACGAGCAGTACTTC.

This clonotype has only a few counts. At one of its ends the junction is not consistent with the germline gene, which may arise from a read error. The V call is TRBV29-1, the J call TRBJ1-1; tentative D call: TRBD1 (5 bases). CDR1 is SQVTM, CDR2 ANQGSEA, per germline. This CDR3 region has 13 residues. CDR3 DNA sequence: TGTAGCGTTGAAGATGGGGCGGGAACTGAAGCTTTCTTT. Translating it yields CSVEDGAGTEAFF.

In its sample, this clonotype was seen many times. The CDR3, as DNA: TGTGCCAGCAGTTTAGTGAGGGACTCGGGTGAAGCTTTCTTT. Its translation: CASSLVRDSGEAFF. This chain joins TRBV12-3 or TRBV12-4 and TRBJ1-1, with D perhaps TRBD1 (5 bases). Trimming removed 1 base from V and 7 bases from J, with 13 bases in between. The CDR3 is 14 residues long.

Ten or more counts support this clonotype. The CDR3 nucleotides are TGTGCCAGCAGCCCCAGGGCCGCCGGGGAGCTGTTTTTT. This translates into CASSPRAAGELFF. The gene calls are TRBV11-3 and TRBJ2-2, with a possible D match to TRBD1 (5 bases). Germline lookup yields CDR1 SGHNT and CDR2 YENEEA. The CDR3 covers 13 residues. The V end lost 5 bases, the J end lost 6 bases, and 10 bases lay between the germline ends.

V gene TRBV2 combines with J gene TRBJ2-7; 7 bases agree with TRBD1. CDR1 SNHLY and CDR2 FYNNEI come from the germline V gene. V shed 7 bases, J shed 4 bases, and the junction held 1 base outside the gene matches. The CDR3 spans 11 residues. The CDR3 protein is CASNRGYEQYF. CDR3 coding DNA: TGTGCCAGCAACAGGGGTTACGAGCAGTACTTC.

The chain recombines TRBV7-9 with TRBJ2-7; D might be TRBD2 (5 bases). Per germline, CDR1 SEHNR and CDR2 FQNEAQ (reference sequence). Trimming took off 5 bases at V and 0 bases at J, with 14 bases between the two ends. The CDR3 is made up of 15 amino acids. The CDR3, as DNA: TGTGCCAGCAGCAGGTGGACTGGGGACTCCTACGAGCAGTACTTC. This encodes CASSRWTGDSYEQYF.

The chain uses TRBV7-2 and TRBJ2-3; D is ambiguous. V was cut by 1 base and J by 11 bases, with 4 bases left in between. CDR3 length: 10 residues. The germline V gene encodes CDR1 SGHTA and CDR2 FQGNSA. CDR3 sequence: CASSLEGQYF. CDR3 nucleotides: TGTGCCAGCAGCTTAGAGGGGCAGTATTTT.

This chain uses TRBV2 with TRBJ1-3, with D hard to call. This CDR3 has 13 residues. With 6 bases removed from V and 2 bases from J, the gap between germline ends came to 8 bases. The V gene's germline CDR1 is SNHLY and CDR2 FYNNEI. The DNA of the CDR3 is TGTGCCAGCAGGGCAGACCCTGGAAACACCATATATTTT. Residues: CASRADPGNTIYF. Full variable domain (rest looked up from reference TRBV2 and TRBJ1-3): EPEVTQTPSHQVTQMGQEVILRCVPISNHLYFYWYRQILGQKVEFLVSFYNNEISEKSEIFDDQFSVERPDGSNFTLKIRSTKLEDSAMYFCASRADPGNTIYFGEGSWLTVV.

This clonotype was seen only a few times. This chain connects TRBV29-1 to TRBJ1-2; tentatively, D is TRBD1 (5 bases). Trimming stripped 3 bases from V and 5 bases from J, with 10 bases between. Germline lookup yields CDR1 SQVTM and CDR2 ANQGSEA. This CDR3 is built from 12 residues. The CDR3 coding sequence is TGCAGCGTTGATCAGGGTCAGTATGGCTACACCTTC. This encodes CSVDQGQYGYTF.

This clonotype has at least ten counts. The V call is TRBV13, the J call TRBJ2-1; D assignment may be TRBD1 or TRBD2 (6 bases each). Trimming took off 0 bases at V and 9 bases at J, with 15 bases between the two ends. Per germline, CDR1 PRHDT and CDR2 FYEKMQ (reference sequence). This CDR3 has 15 amino acids. The CDR3, as DNA: TGTGCCAGCAGCTTAGGACTAGGGAAGGGGGGTGAGCAGTTCTTC. Its protein product is CASSLGLGKGGEQFF.

The sample holds a few counts of this clonotype. The chain links TRBV5-4 to TRBJ2-1, with 10 bases aligning to TRBD2. CDR3 size: 16 residues. Germline CDR1 is SGHNT and CDR2 is YYREEE (reference sequence). J lost 7 bases, V lost 3 bases, and 10 bases had no gene match. In nucleotides, the CDR3 is TGTGCCAGCAGCTCAGTCCCTAGCGGGAGTTTAAATGAGCAGTTCTTC. Translated: CASSSVPSGSLNEQFF.

The rearrangement uses TRBV5-5 and TRBJ1-2, with 7 bases that match TRBD1. CDR1 and CDR2 (germline): SGHKS, YYEKEE (reference sequence). This CDR3 is 13 amino acids long. J gave up 2 bases and V 6 bases, and 4 bases lay outside the gene matches. The DNA for the CDR3 is TGTGCCAGCACCATACAGGGGAACTATGGCTACACCTTC. Its protein is CASTIQGNYGYTF.

To note about this clonotype: At one end the junction does not follow the germline gene, possibly because of a read error. The chain joins TRBV20-1 to TRBJ2-7; no firm D call. Germline lookup yields CDR1 DFQATT and CDR2 SNEGSKA (reference sequence). This CDR3 is 14 amino acids long. Here the CDR3 DNA reads TGCAGTGCTCCCTCGGGTAGTTACGCGTCCGAGCGGTACTTC. Its translation: CSAPSGSYASERYF.

This sequence joins TRBV29-1 and TRBJ1-6, with 7 bases lining up with TRBD1. The CDR3 sequence is 13 residues long. Germline CDR1 is SQVTM and CDR2 is ANQGSEA. V lost 4 bases and J lost 7; bases outside the gene matches: 4. The CDR3 region is CSVGDSQNSPLHF. DNA for the CDR3: TGCAGCGTTGGGGACAGCCAAAATTCACCCCTCCACTTT.

A few counts support this clonotype. The chain links TRBV2 to TRBJ2-1; no firm D call. Trimming cost V 4 bases and J 3 bases, with 1 base left between them. This CDR3 contains 11 residues. The V gene's germline CDR1 is SNHLY and CDR2 FYNNEI. The CDR3 bases are TGTGCCAGCAGTGTCTACAATGAGCAGTTCTTC. Residues: CASSVYNEQFF.

This clonotype has a count of ten or more. A junction end diverges from the germline sequence, so it may reflect a read error. This chain uses TRBV10-2 with TRBJ1-6; D uncertain. CDR1 and CDR2 (germline): WSHSY, SAAADI. This CDR3 is 11 amino acids long. The CDR3 nucleotides are TGTGCCAGCAGTGAGAGTTCACCCCTCCACTTT. This sequence encodes CASSESSPLHF.